These 12 T cell receptor beta chains came from one sample sequenced in a study of shared clonotypes between healthy human individuals. Generated by immunoSEQ multiplex PCR, the TCRdb table keeps only in-frame clones and is missing some. This table has about 980,000 clones, about three quarters appearing once. Sequencing input: memory CD4+ T cells sorted from blood. Documented subset: CD45RA-negative fraction. The receptors derive from a man younger than 30 in good health.

This clone was recorded only once. The chain is built from TRBV2 and TRBJ2-1; 14 bases fit TRBD2. This CDR3 is 19 amino acids long. Losses at the gene ends were 5 bases for V and 5 bases for J; bases not matched to a gene: 14. The V gene's germline CDR1 is SNHLY and CDR2 FYNNEI. CDR3 sequence: CASSYSRTSGRSKDNEQFF. The CDR3 nucleotides read TGTGCCAGCAGTTACTCCAGGACTAGCGGGAGGTCCAAGGACAATGAGCAGTTCTTC.

This clone occurred a few times. V gene TRBV4-1 combines with J gene TRBJ2-4; possibly TRBD1 or TRBD2 for D (5 bases each). The ends were cut back, 3 bases at V and 7 bases at J, with 22 bases in the middle. Germline values: CDR1 MGHRA, CDR2 YSYEKL. The CDR3 consists of 17 residues. The DNA for the CDR3 is TGCGCCAGCAGCCATTCAACAGCCGCCGGGGCAACTAACATTCAGTACTTC. Its protein product is CASSHSTAAGATNIQYF.

This clone was observed a single time. The rearrangement uses TRBV29-1 and TRBJ1-1; D may be TRBD1 (6 bases). Between the trimmed V and J ends, which lost 7 bases and 0 bases, there was a span of 9 bases. The CDR3 sequence is 12 residues long. Germline V lookup: CDR1 SQVTM, CDR2 ANQGSEA. The DNA for the CDR3 is TGCAGCGGGGGGGGCATGAACACTGAAGCTTTCTTT. This codes for CSGGGMNTEAFF.

The CDR3 nucleotides read TGTGCCAGCAGCTTAGGGACAGGGGGCGCTCCTGTGGACTACGAGCAGTACTTC. It codes for CASSLGTGGAPVDYEQYF. V and J are TRBV7-2 and TRBJ2-7; the match to TRBD1 covers 11 bases. J lost 3 bases, V lost 1 base, and 11 bases had no gene match. Per the germline V gene, CDR1 is SGHTA and CDR2 is FQGNSA. The CDR3 covers 18 residues.

This clone was counted at least ten times. This rearrangement joins TRBV10-3 to TRBJ2-7; 9 nucleotides agree with TRBD1. The junction had 2 bases not matched to a gene; V was cut back by 6 bases and J by 5 bases. Germline V CDR1 and CDR2: ENHRY, SYGVKD. This CDR3 spans 12 amino acids. The CDR3 loop is CAIRDRGDEQYF. In DNA form, the CDR3 reads TGTGCCATCAGGGACAGGGGAGACGAGCAGTACTTC.

This clone was observed once. CDR3 DNA sequence: TGTGCCAGCAGTCCGGGAATGACAGGTACTTATGGCTACACCTTC. Its protein is CASSPGMTGTYGYTF. The V gene is TRBV5-6, the J gene TRBJ1-2, with TRBD1 as a possible D gene (6 bases). The CDR3 length is 15 residues. Germline V gene data show CDR1 as SGHDT and CDR2 as YYEEEE. Trimming left V 5 bases short and J 5 bases short, with 19 bases between.

This clone has a handful of counts. A read error may explain this, as a much larger clone is one base away. At the DNA level, this CDR3 is encoded by other sequences in the same sample as well. The chain has TRBV19 and TRBJ2-5; unclear D gene. The V end was cut by 3 bases, the J end by 0 bases, with 5 bases between. Germline values: CDR1 LNHDA, CDR2 SQIVND (reference sequence). The CDR3 sequence is 13 residues long. CDR3 residues: CASSIQYQETQYF. The CDR3 DNA reads as TGTGCCAGTAGTATCCAGTACCAAGAGACCCAGTACTTC.

This rearrangement joins TRBV5-1 to TRBJ2-4; D gene unclear. The germline V gene encodes CDR1 SGHRS and CDR2 YFSETQ. There are 12 residues in the CDR3. The V end lost 0 bases, the J end lost 6 bases, and 4 bases lay between the germline ends. CDR3 DNA: TGCGCCAGCAGCTTGGACAGAAACATTCAGTACTTC. As protein: CASSLDRNIQYF.

This clone was found many times. The chain joins TRBV10-3 to TRBJ2-5; a possible D gene is TRBD2 (6 bases). CDR3 length: 14 amino acids. Per germline, CDR1 ENHRY and CDR2 SYGVKD. V was cut by 6 bases and J by 2 bases, with 13 bases left in between. CDR3 nucleotides: TGTGCCATCAGCGCCCGGGGGAATCAAGAGACCCAGTACTTC. This sequence encodes CAISARGNQETQYF.

This clone was recorded only once. The chain carries TRBV6-5 and TRBJ2-7, with 9 bases fitting TRBD1. J lost 2 bases, V lost 2 bases, and 7 bases had no gene match. Germline V lookup: CDR1 MNHEY, CDR2 SVGAGI. The length of the CDR3 is 16 residues. The CDR3 DNA is TGTGCCAGCAGTTACGCGACAGGGGGTCAACCCTACGAGCAGTACTTC. It translates to CASSYATGGQPYEQYF.

The chain couples TRBV28 to TRBJ1-1; possibly TRBD1 for D (5 bases). V shed 9 bases and J shed 6 bases, with 17 bases lying between them. Per germline, CDR1 MDHEN and CDR2 SYDVKM. This CDR3 comprises 13 residues. CDR3 residues: CASQGLHGAEAFF. The CDR3 nucleotides read TGTGCCAGTCAGGGACTCCACGGGGCTGAAGCTTTCTTT.

The chain has TRBV19 and TRBJ1-5; D possibly corresponds to TRBD1 (6 bases). The CDR3 is 13 residues long. Looked up from germline, CDR1 is LNHDA and CDR2 is SQIVND (reference sequence). V dropped 9 bases and J dropped 3 bases, with 12 bases sitting between them. CDR3 in DNA: TGTGCCAGCCTCCGGGGGCCCAATCAGCCCCAGCATTTT. Residues: CASLRGPNQPQHF.